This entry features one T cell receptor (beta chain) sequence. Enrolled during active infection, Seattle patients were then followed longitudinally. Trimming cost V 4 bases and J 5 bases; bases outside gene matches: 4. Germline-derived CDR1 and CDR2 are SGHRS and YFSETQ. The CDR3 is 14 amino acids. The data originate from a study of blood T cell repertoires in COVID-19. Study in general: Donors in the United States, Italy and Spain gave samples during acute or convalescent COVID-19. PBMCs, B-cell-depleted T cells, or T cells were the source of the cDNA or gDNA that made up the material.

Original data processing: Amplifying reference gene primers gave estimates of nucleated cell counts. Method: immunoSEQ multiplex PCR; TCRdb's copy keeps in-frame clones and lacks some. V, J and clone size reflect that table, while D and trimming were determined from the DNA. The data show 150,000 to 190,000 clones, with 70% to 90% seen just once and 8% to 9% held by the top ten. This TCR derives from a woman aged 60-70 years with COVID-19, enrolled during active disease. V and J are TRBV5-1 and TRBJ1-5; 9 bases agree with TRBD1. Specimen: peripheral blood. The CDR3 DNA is TGCGCCAGCAGCCGACAGGGGGGTGATCAGCCCCAGCATTTT. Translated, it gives CASSRQGGDQPQHF.